The 22 T cell receptor beta chains below all came from one sample that was sequenced in a study of cytomegalovirus exposure and HLA in healthy donors. With 60 Vbeta and 13 Jbeta primers, the PCR was carried out. Clones were sequenced by immunoSEQ multiplex PCR, and TCRdb holds only the in-frame ones, with some missing. This sample's clone table lists around 150,000 clones. The material sequenced was PBMCs. Receptor source: a woman aged 55-69 years in good health and CMV-seronegative.

The chain is built from TRBV7-3 and TRBJ1-5; D is perhaps TRBD1 (6 bases). The CDR3 totals 13 residues. Germline assignment: CDR1 SGHTA and CDR2 FQGTGA. Trimming left V 5 bases short and J 7 bases short, with 12 bases between. This CDR3 reads CASSLSDRQPQHF. The CDR3 DNA is TGTGCCAGCAGCCTTTCTGACAGGCAGCCCCAGCATTTT.

The chain couples TRBV18 to TRBJ1-2, with 11 bases matching TRBD1. The CDR3 extends over 17 amino acids. J gave up 0 bases and V 1 base, and 4 bases lay outside the gene matches. Germline-derived CDR1 and CDR2 are KGHSH and LQKENI. CDR3 amino acids: CASSPLGQGETNYGYTF. CDR3 DNA sequence: TGTGCCAGCTCACCACTGGGACAGGGGGAAACTAACTATGGCTACACCTTC.

The chain combines TRBV6-4 with TRBJ2-3; 8 nucleotides align to TRBD1. Trimming cost V 4 bases and J 9 bases; bases outside gene matches: 3. Germline V gene lookup returns CDR1 MRHNA and CDR2 SNTAGT. CDR3 size: 12 residues. This CDR3 reads CASSAGQGTQYF. The CDR3 nucleotides are TGTGCCAGCAGTGCCGGACAGGGCACGCAGTATTTT.

As regards this clone: At one boundary the junction diverges from the germline segment, which might be a read error. The chain is built from TRBV15 and TRBJ2-7; 8 bases agree with TRBD2. CDR3 length: 14 residues. Per germline, CDR1 LNHNV and CDR2 YYDKDF (reference sequence). This chain's CDR3 is CATSRAGVVHEQYF. The CDR3 DNA reads as TGTGCCACCAGTAGAGCGGGAGTTGTACACGAGCAGTACTTC.

The chain uses TRBV25-1 and TRBJ2-7; D ambiguous. The CDR3 consists of 9 residues. The V gene lost 7 bases and the J gene lost 4 bases, with 2 bases spanning the gap. Germline CDR1 MGHDK, CDR2 SYGVNS. The CDR3 reads CASTYEQYF. The CDR3 DNA reads as TGTGCCAGCACGTACGAGCAGTACTTC.

The rearrangement uses TRBV7-9 and TRBJ2-7, with 8 bases matching TRBD2. The CDR3 loop spans 12 amino acids. Germline-derived CDR1 and CDR2 are SEHNR and FQNEAQ (reference sequence). Germline trimming cut 4 bases from V and 7 bases from J; bases unmatched to any gene: 3. CDR3 nucleotide sequence: TGTGCCAGCAGCTCTCAGCGGGGGGAGCAGTACTTC. Amino acids: CASSSQRGEQYF.

This chain joins TRBV6-5 and TRBJ2-7, with no clear D. The germline V and J ends were trimmed by 0 bases and 0 bases, with 9 bases remaining between them. The CDR3 extends over 15 amino acids. Looked up from germline, CDR1 is MNHEY and CDR2 is SVGAGI. DNA for the CDR3: TGTGCCAGCAGTTACTCACGTGAGAGCTCCTACGAGCAGTACTTC. This translates into CASSYSRESSYEQYF.

The rearrangement uses TRBV7-8 and TRBJ1-1, with D possibly being TRBD1 (5 bases). The CDR3 loop spans 15 amino acids. V gave up 2 bases and J gave up 1 base, with 11 bases separating them. Looked up from germline, CDR1 is SGHVS and CDR2 is FQNEAQ. CDR3 sequence: CASSLFSGQNTEAFF. The CDR3 nucleotides are TGTGCCAGCAGCTTATTTTCAGGGCAGAACACTGAAGCTTTCTTT.

The chain has TRBV6-5 and TRBJ1-1; no reliable D call. Germline V lookup: CDR1 MNHEY, CDR2 SVGAGI. V lost 5 bases and J 2 bases, leaving 15 bases between the germline ends. The CDR3 sequence is 15 residues long. CDR3 DNA: TGTGCCAGCAGTCTCCCCGGGGTGCTAAACACTGAAGCTTTCTTT. Amino acids: CASSLPGVLNTEAFF.

This rearrangement joins TRBV30 to TRBJ2-1; no clear D. Trimming removed 3 bases at V and 5 bases at J, with 14 bases between. The CDR3 length is 14 residues. Germline V gene data show CDR1 as GTSNPN and CDR2 as SVGIG (reference sequence). The CDR3 DNA sequence: TGTGCCTGGAGCGACTTGAAACCCGACAATGAGCAGTTCTTC. This gives the protein CAWSDLKPDNEQFF.

The chain joins TRBV30 to TRBJ1-3, with 9 bases identical to TRBD1. Germline CDR1 reads GTSNPN; CDR2 reads SVGIG (reference sequence). V trimming: 4 bases; J trimming: 4 bases; junction bases outside the gene matches: 11. The CDR3 contains 16 residues. CDR3 residues: CAWMGTGFQFGNTIYF. CDR3 nucleotides: TGTGCCTGGATGGGGACAGGGTTTCAATTCGGAAACACCATATATTTT.

This chain connects TRBV6-5 to TRBJ1-5; 8 positions match TRBD1. Germline V lookup: CDR1 MNHEY, CDR2 SVGAGI. The CDR3 totals 14 residues. With V trimmed by 6 bases and J by 4 bases, 5 bases remained unmatched. The CDR3 loop is CASSRTGRNQPQHF. DNA for the CDR3: TGTGCCAGCAGCAGGACAGGGCGAAATCAGCCCCAGCATTTT.

The genes are TRBV9 and TRBJ1-2; TRBD1 might be the D (6 bases). V was cut by 0 bases and J by 2 bases, with 11 bases left in between. This CDR3 comprises 15 residues. Germline CDR1 SGDLS, CDR2 YYNGEE. CDR3 nucleotide sequence: TGTGCCAGCAGCGTAGGCCAGGGGCTAAACTATGGCTACACCTTC. This sequence encodes CASSVGQGLNYGYTF.

The gene calls are TRBV30 and TRBJ2-7, with TRBD2 matching over 8 bases. The CDR3 loop spans 13 amino acids. Germline CDR1 and CDR2: GTSNPN and SVGIG (reference sequence). V was pared by 5 bases and J by 8 bases, with 11 bases of the junction left unmatched. The CDR3 region is CAWQNPAGVQQYF. CDR3 bases: TGTGCCTGGCAGAATCCAGCGGGAGTCCAGCAGTACTTC.

The chain joins TRBV4-3 to TRBJ1-6; D not resolved. Trimming removed 3 bases from V and 0 bases from J, with 9 bases in between. The CDR3 totals 16 residues. CDR1 is LGHNA and CDR2 is YSLEER in the germline V gene. CDR3 DNA: TGCGCCAGCAGCCAGGGTGAGGGCTCCTATAATTCACCCCTCCACTTT. Its translation: CASSQGEGSYNSPLHF.

The gene calls are TRBV12-5 and TRBJ1-1, with D perhaps matching TRBD1 (5 bases). The CDR3 totals 13 residues. V lost 6 bases, J lost 3 bases, and 11 bases lay in between. CDR1 is LGHNT and CDR2 is FRNRAP in the germline V gene. DNA for the CDR3: TGTGCTAGTGGCGACAGAGGAGACACTGAAGCTTTCTTT. This gives the protein CASGDRGDTEAFF.

The J gene is TRBJ2-3, the V gene TRBV7-9; D remains unclear. Trimming took off 0 bases at V and 5 bases at J, with 6 bases between the two ends. Germline V gives CDR1 SEHNR, CDR2 FQNEAQ (reference sequence). The CDR3 has 13 residues. The CDR3 DNA follows: TGTGCCAGCAGCTTAGCTCATGTAGATACGCAGTATTTT. It is translated as CASSLAHVDTQYF.

Here the CDR3 reads CASSADRNTEAFF. In DNA, the CDR3 is TGTGCCAGCTCCGCGGACAGAAACACTGAAGCTTTCTTT. The gene calls are TRBV18 and TRBJ1-1; TRBD1 might be the D (6 bases). Germline V gene data show CDR1 as KGHSH and CDR2 as LQKENI. The V and J ends lost 6 bases and 2 bases respectively, with 10 bases between them. CDR3 size: 13 residues. The full variable domain, in which reference TRBV18 and TRBJ1-1 provide the parts outside the CDR3, is NAGVMQNPRHLVRRRGQEARLRCSPMKGHSHVYWYRQLPEEGLKFMVYLQKENIIDESGMPKERFSAEFPKEGPSILRIQQVVRGDSAAYFCASSADRNTEAFFGQGTRLTVV.

The V gene is TRBV30, the J gene TRBJ2-1; D is unresolved. Deletions cut 2 bases from V and 7 bases from J, with 9 bases between. CDR1 and CDR2 from the germline V gene are GTSNPN and SVGIG (reference sequence). The CDR3 loop spans 12 amino acids. The CDR3 region is CAWSPGGNEQFF. CDR3 nucleotides: TGTGCCTGGAGTCCAGGTGGAAATGAGCAGTTCTTC.

This chain connects TRBV2 to TRBJ2-1; 10 bases are a match to TRBD1. The ends lost 6 bases at V and 4 bases at J; junction bases unmatched: 6. This CDR3 contains 15 residues. The germline CDR1 and CDR2 sequences are SNHLY and FYNNEI. The CDR3 reads CASSRQGARYNEQFF. CDR3 in DNA: TGTGCCAGCAGCAGACAGGGGGCAAGGTACAATGAGCAGTTCTTC.

Written as DNA, the CDR3 is TGTGCCTGGAGCCTGGGACAGGGCAATGAGCAGTTCTTC. It translates to CAWSLGQGNEQFF. The rearrangement joins TRBV30 to TRBJ2-1, with 9 bases matching TRBD1. Germline V CDR1 and CDR2: GTSNPN, SVGIG (reference sequence). The V segment lost 3 bases and the J segment 6 bases; nucleotides outside the gene matches: 3. The CDR3 length is 13 residues.

This CDR3 reads CSVGGQGSGQPQHF. The CDR3 nucleotides read TGCAGCGTGGGGGGACAGGGCTCCGGTCAGCCCCAGCATTTT. The chain uses TRBV29-1 and TRBJ1-5, with 9 bases fitting TRBD1. This CDR3 contains 14 residues. Germline values: CDR1 SQVTM, CDR2 ANQGSEA. V shed 6 bases and J 6 bases; nucleotides not matched to a gene: 9.